Reported below is one T cell receptor (beta chain). The antigen is unknown. The record originates from a study of OX40 agonist ivuxolimab in advanced cancers. Across the whole study: The patients' treatment was ivuxolimab, an agonistic anti-OX40 (CD134) antibody.

The assay was immunoSEQ multiplex PCR, and TCRdb's table has in-frame clones only and misses some. Among some 64,000 clones listed, 82% were seen once. Germline V lookup: CDR1 MNHEY, CDR2 SVGAGI. The CDR3 length is 13 residues. Trimming cost V 2 bases and J 10 bases; bases outside gene matches: 7. Points from the study as a whole: Relative to CD4+ cells, CD8+ T cells on average had more expanded clones. At 0.1 to 3.0 mg/kg, CD4+ and CD8+ blood T cells expanded clonally by week 6.

The input for sequencing was CD4+ or CD8+ T cells sorted from blood, taken in a trial of the OX40 agonist ivuxolimab. This receptor was taken from an adult with an advanced solid tumor such as melanoma, head and neck, liver or kidney cancer. The chain couples TRBV6-5 to TRBJ1-1; the match to TRBD1 covers 7 bases. CDR3 DNA sequence: TGTGCCAGCAGTTACCGGGACAGATCGGGAGCTTTCTTT. It yields the protein CASSYRDRSGAFF.